This record covers a single T cell receptor (beta chain). Profiled with immunoSEQ multiplex PCR; TCRdb holds only in-frame clones, not every one. This table has 200,000 to 250,000 clones, 70% to 85% appearing once. Germline loops: CDR1 MRHNA, CDR2 SNTAGT. This CDR3 has 15 amino acids. Trimming at V came to 6 bases and at J to 4 bases, leaving 5 bases not matched to a gene. The data belong to a study of blood T cell repertoires in COVID-19. The gene calls are TRBV6-4 and TRBJ2-1, with TRBD2 identical over 11 bases. This TCR was recovered from a man in his sixties who had recovered from COVID-19. The specimen sequenced was PBMCs or T cells enriched from blood (not recorded which). CDR3 sequence reads: CASSALAGGYNEQFF. CDR3 bases: TGTGCCAGCAGCGCCCTAGCGGGGGGTTACAATGAGCAGTTCTTC.